This T cell receptor beta chain was documented in a study of relationships among human T cell subsets. This clonotype was detected only a few times. The antigen is unknown. TCR alpha and beta CDR3s were amplified from mRNA by semiquantitative ARM-PCR. In ARM-PCR, communal superprimers followed tagged nested gene-specific primers for exponential amplification. Via MiXCR, TCRdb re-called the multiplex PCR reads, giving one row per CDR3 protein. The sample includes 10,000 to 15,000 distinct CDR3 sequences, over 60% of them seen just once. General study findings and limits: Over 50% of CD8+ cytotoxic sequences came from clones with over 100 reads. Th1, Th2 and regulatory T cells shared many CDR3 sequences. A CD4+CD8+ double-positive population could not be excluded by bead sorting.

Trimming removed 1 base from V and 5 bases from J, with 14 bases in between. This CDR3 comprises 15 residues. Germline CDR1 is SGHAT and CDR2 is FQNNGV. The Th1 cells were the flow-through after CD25, CD56 and CD294 bead selections. Subset-specific monoclonal antibody beads were used to isolate T cell subsets. Sequencing used CD4+ Th1 cells sorted from blood. This sequence originates from a man aged 35 to 55 in good health. The V call is TRBV11-2, the J call TRBJ1-2; D might be TRBD1 (6 bases). The CDR3 DNA follows: TGTGCCAGCAGCTTAGGACAGGCGCCGGGATATGGCTACACCTTC. Amino acids: CASSLGQAPGYGYTF. Based on the CDR3 plus reference TRBV11-2 and TRBJ1-2, the full variable domain is EAGVAQSPRYKIIEKRQSVAFWCNPISGHATLYWYQQILGQGPKLLIQFQNNGVVDDSQLPKDRFSAERLKGVDSTLKIQPAKLEDSAVYLCASSLGQAPGYGYTFGSGTRLTVV.